Here is one T cell receptor beta chain with its context. The data were taken from a study of shared clonotypes between healthy human individuals. Original processing methods: With immunoSEQ giving junction-only sequences and no quality scores, filtering differed. Data came from immunoSEQ multiplex PCR; TCRdb stores just in-frame clones and leaves some out. That table gives V, J and clone size, and the DNA gave D and trimming. The table shows 2.3 million or so clones, with 93% occurring only once. Trimming took 5 bases from V and 5 from J; bases not matched to a gene: 3. There are 15 residues in the CDR3. Germline CDR1 is SEHNR and CDR2 is FQNEAQ (reference sequence). Donors, healthy HIV-negative adults, lacked recent acute infections or vaccinations. A CD45RA-negative memory subset and a CD45RA+ naive subset were separated from the CD4+ cells.

What was sequenced was naive CD4+ T cells from PBMCs. Sample subset: CD45RA+ positively selected. V and J are TRBV7-9 and TRBJ2-1; 13 bases map to TRBD2. The sequence was collected from a man aged 18-30 years in good health. Some clones in this sample may be carry-over from other donors' samples. CDR3 bases: TGTGCCAGCAGCCGAACTAGCGGGAGGGACAATGAGCAGTTCTTC. This gives the protein CASSRTSGRDNEQFF.